The 3 T cell receptor beta chains below all came from one sample that was sequenced in a study of OX40 agonist ivuxolimab in advanced cancers. Assay: immunoSEQ multiplex PCR; the TCRdb copy retains only in-frame clones and omits some. The table records almost 70,000 clones, 86% of them present only once. The source material was CD4+ or CD8+ T cells sorted from blood, sampled in a trial of the OX40 agonist ivuxolimab. These receptors all stem from an adult with an advanced solid tumor such as melanoma, head and neck, liver or kidney cancer.

This sequence joins TRBV14 and TRBJ2-1; no clear D. This CDR3 contains 12 residues. Germline V lookup: CDR1 SGHDN, CDR2 FVKESK. V lost 4 bases and J 8 bases, leaving 9 bases between the germline ends. CDR3 in amino acids: CASSLFVHEQFF. The CDR3 nucleotides are TGTGCCAGCAGCCTTTTTGTCCATGAGCAGTTCTTC.

This clone was seen only a few times. The gene calls are TRBV9 and TRBJ2-3, with 7 bases lining up with TRBD1. The CDR3 has 15 residues. Germline V CDR1 and CDR2: SGDLS, YYNGEE. Unmatched junction bases numbered 3, after V lost 2 bases and J lost 0 bases. CDR3 in amino acids: CASSVGQASTDTQYF. CDR3 coding DNA: TGTGCCAGCAGCGTTGGACAGGCTAGCACAGATACGCAGTATTTT.

This chain uses TRBV7-8 with TRBJ1-5, with D uncertain. The CDR3 loop spans 12 amino acids. The germline V and J ends were trimmed by 4 bases and 4 bases, with 5 bases remaining between them. Germline CDR1 reads SGHVS; CDR2 reads FQNEAQ. CDR3: CASSSVNQPQHF. CDR3 sequence (DNA): TGTGCCAGCAGCTCTGTTAATCAGCCCCAGCATTTT.